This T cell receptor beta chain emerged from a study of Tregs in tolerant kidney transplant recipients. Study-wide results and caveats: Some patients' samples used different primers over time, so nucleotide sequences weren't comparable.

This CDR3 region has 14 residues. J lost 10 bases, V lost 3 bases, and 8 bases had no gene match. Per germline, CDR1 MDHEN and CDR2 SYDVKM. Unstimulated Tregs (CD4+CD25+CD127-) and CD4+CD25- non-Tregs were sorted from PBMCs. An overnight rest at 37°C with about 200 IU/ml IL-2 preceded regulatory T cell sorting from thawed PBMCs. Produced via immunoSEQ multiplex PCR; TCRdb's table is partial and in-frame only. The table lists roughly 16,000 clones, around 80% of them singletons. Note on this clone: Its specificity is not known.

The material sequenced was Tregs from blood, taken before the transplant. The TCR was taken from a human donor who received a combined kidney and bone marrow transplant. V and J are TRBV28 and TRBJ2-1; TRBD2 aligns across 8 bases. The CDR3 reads CASSFPAGAHEQFF. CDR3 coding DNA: TGTGCCAGCAGTTTCCCAGCGGGAGCTCACGAGCAGTTCTTC.